These T cell receptor beta chains were read from a single sample in a study of blood T cell repertoires in COVID-19. Sequencing used immunoSEQ multiplex PCR; TCRdb keeps in-frame clones, though not all of them. The sample comprises roughly 500,000 clones, roughly nine tenths of which are singletons, and 8.3% rests with the top ten. Sample: PBMCs or T cells enriched from blood (not recorded which). The source is a woman in her fifties or sixties who had recovered from COVID-19. The CDR3 runs from the conserved cysteine through the conserved F or W. The D gene is left open where the match is weak. Rows may omit the clone size; those that give it use once, few, many or a size class.

v_gene: TRBV5-1
d_gene: .
abundance: .
j_gene: TRBJ1-1
CDR3aa: CASSKGGLMNTEAFF
CDR3nt: TGCGCCAGCAGTAAGGGGGGGCTCATGAACACTGAAGCTTTCTTT

v_gene: TRBV4-1
d_gene: .
abundance: .
j_gene: TRBJ1-2
CDR3aa: CASSPTGGGSSGYTF
CDR3nt: TGCGCCAGCAGCCCCACCGGGGGGGGCTCTTCTGGCTACACCTTC

v_gene: TRBV30
d_gene: TRBD1
abundance: .
j_gene: TRBJ1-4
CDR3aa: CAWSQDRGHEKLFF
CDR3nt: TGTGCCTGGAGTCAGGACAGGGGGCACGAAAAACTGTTTTTT

v_gene: TRBV9
d_gene: TRBD2
abundance: .
j_gene: TRBJ2-5
CDR3aa: CASSVAGRTSGDTQYF
CDR3nt: TGTGCCAGCAGCGTAGCGGGGAGGACTAGCGGGGATACCCAGTACTTC

v_gene: TRBV3-1/TRBV3-2
d_gene: TRBD1
abundance: .
j_gene: TRBJ1-6
CDR3aa: CASSLGTGGGSPLHF
CDR3nt: TGTGCCAGCAGCCTAGGGACAGGGGGAGGATCACCCCTCCACTTT

v_gene: TRBV3-1/TRBV3-2
d_gene: TRBD1
abundance: .
j_gene: TRBJ1-1
CDR3aa: CASRLADRGTEAFF
CDR3nt: TGTGCCAGCAGACTCGCGGACAGGGGCACTGAAGCTTTCTTT

v_gene: TRBV2
d_gene: .
abundance: .
j_gene: TRBJ1-1
CDR3aa: CASTPDGLREGF
CDR3nt: TGTGCCAGCACCCCGGACGGTCTTCGGGAGGGGTTT

v_gene: TRBV2
d_gene: .
abundance: .
j_gene: TRBJ1-5
CDR3aa: CASRGGYISNQPQHF
CDR3nt: TGTGCCAGCAGAGGAGGGTATATTAGCAATCAGCCCCAGCATTTT

v_gene: TRBV2
d_gene: .
abundance: .
j_gene: TRBJ2-2
CDR3aa: CASALGLYHANTGELFF
CDR3nt: TGTGCCAGCGCTCTGGGACTCTACCACGCGAACACCGGGGAGCTGTTTTTT

v_gene: TRBV6-5
d_gene: TRBD1
abundance: .
j_gene: TRBJ1-2
CDR3aa: CASSYRDRYGYTF
CDR3nt: TGTGCCAGCAGTTACCGGGACAGATATGGCTACACCTTC

v_gene: TRBV6-5
d_gene: .
abundance: few
j_gene: TRBJ2-7
CDR3aa: CASSYTSSRSYEQYF
CDR3nt: TGTGCCAGCAGTTACACATCAAGCCGGAGCTACGAGCAGTACTTC

v_gene: TRBV25-1
d_gene: TRBD1
abundance: .
j_gene: TRBJ1-2
CDR3aa: CASSDLQGAMEANYGYTF
CDR3nt: TGTGCCAGCAGTGACTTACAGGGGGCCATGGAAGCTAACTATGGCTACACCTTC

v_gene: TRBV6-5
d_gene: TRBD2
abundance: few
j_gene: TRBJ2-2
CDR3aa: CASRGGSGELFF
CDR3nt: TGTGCCAGCAGGGGGGGGAGCGGGGAGCTGTTTTTT

v_gene: TRBV9
d_gene: TRBD1
abundance: .
j_gene: TRBJ2-2
CDR3aa: CASSVAGTGNTGELFF
CDR3nt: TGTGCCAGCAGCGTCGCCGGGACAGGGAACACCGGGGAGCTGTTTTTT

v_gene: TRBV12-2
d_gene: .
abundance: few
j_gene: TRBJ1-3
CDR3aa: CASRLVPGGGAGNTIYF
CDR3nt: TGTGCAAGTCGCCTCGTACCCGGGGGGGGCGCCGGAAACACCATATATTTT

v_gene: TRBV20-1
d_gene: TRBD2
abundance: .
j_gene: TRBJ2-2
CDR3aa: CSASFGEGTGELFF
CDR3nt: TGCAGTGCTAGTTTCGGGGAGGGCACCGGGGAGCTGTTTTTT

v_gene: TRBV15
d_gene: .
abundance: many
j_gene: TRBJ1-1
CDR3aa: CATSRWGVTEAFF
CDR3nt: TGTGCCACCAGCCGGTGGGGGGTCACTGAAGCTTTCTTT

v_gene: TRBV7-9
d_gene: TRBD1
abundance: .
j_gene: TRBJ1-5
CDR3aa: CASSTGQANSNQPQHF
CDR3nt: TGTGCCAGCAGCACCGGACAGGCGAATAGCAATCAGCCCCAGCATTTT

v_gene: TRBV6-2/TRBV6-3
d_gene: TRBD2
abundance: .
j_gene: TRBJ2-1
CDR3aa: CASSSRTSGSYNEQFF
CDR3nt: TGTGCCAGCAGCTCCAGGACTAGCGGGTCCTACAATGAGCAGTTCTTC

v_gene: TRBV14
d_gene: .
abundance: once
j_gene: TRBJ2-3
CDR3aa: CASSQGQGGKYF
CDR3nt: TGTGCCAGCAGCCAAGGGCAGGGGGGCAAGTATTTT

v_gene: TRBV19
d_gene: .
abundance: .
j_gene: TRBJ1-2
CDR3aa: CASSISGWYGYTF
CDR3nt: TGTGCCAGTAGTATTTCAGGGTGGTATGGCTACACCTTC

v_gene: TRBV2
d_gene: TRBD1
abundance: once
j_gene: TRBJ1-1
CDR3aa: CASREQGASTEAFF
CDR3nt: TGTGCCAGCAGGGAACAGGGGGCAAGTACTGAAGCTTTCTTT

v_gene: TRBV23-1
d_gene: .
abundance: .
j_gene: TRBJ1-2
CDR3aa: CASGLILTGYGYTF
CDR3nt: TGCGCCAGCGGCCTAATACTGACAGGTTATGGCTACACCTTC

v_gene: TRBV7-2
d_gene: .
abundance: .
j_gene: TRBJ1-1
CDR3aa: CASSLWGSDTEAFF
CDR3nt: TGTGCCAGCAGCTTATGGGGCAGCGACACTGAAGCTTTCTTT

v_gene: TRBV2
d_gene: TRBD1
abundance: .
j_gene: TRBJ2-1
CDR3aa: CASSVGTASYNEQFF
CDR3nt: TGTGCCAGCAGCGTAGGGACAGCCTCCTACAATGAGCAGTTCTTC

v_gene: TRBV10-3
d_gene: .
abundance: .
j_gene: TRBJ2-4
CDR3aa: CASADRNIQYF
CDR3nt: TGTGCCTCGGCGGACAGAAACATTCAGTACTTC

v_gene: TRBV10-3
d_gene: .
abundance: .
j_gene: TRBJ1-1
CDR3aa: CAISESKTGNTEAFF
CDR3nt: TGTGCCATCAGTGAGTCGAAAACCGGGAACACTGAAGCTTTCTTT

v_gene: TRBV7-6
d_gene: .
abundance: .
j_gene: TRBJ2-1
CDR3aa: CASSLVASSYNEQFF
CDR3nt: TGTGCCAGCAGCTTAGTGGCCAGCTCCTACAATGAGCAGTTCTTC

v_gene: TRBV18
d_gene: TRBD1
abundance: .
j_gene: TRBJ1-3
CDR3aa: CASSPGQGGPTGNTIYF
CDR3nt: TGTGCCAGCTCACCAGGACAGGGAGGTCCGACTGGAAACACCATATATTTT

v_gene: TRBV9
d_gene: .
abundance: .
j_gene: TRBJ2-1
CDR3aa: CASSYTGDYNEQFF
CDR3nt: TGTGCCAGCAGCTATACAGGAGACTACAATGAGCAGTTCTTC

v_gene: TRBV11-2
d_gene: .
abundance: .
j_gene: TRBJ1-4
CDR3aa: CASSLGQSGNEKLFF
CDR3nt: TGTGCCAGCAGCTTAGGACAGAGTGGAAATGAAAAACTGTTTTTT

v_gene: TRBV5-1
d_gene: .
abundance: .
j_gene: TRBJ1-2
CDR3aa: CASSLTPGSPEGNYGYTF
CDR3nt: TGCGCCAGCAGCTTAACCCCCGGGAGCCCGGAAGGGAACTATGGCTACACCTTC

v_gene: TRBV19
d_gene: TRBD1
abundance: .
j_gene: TRBJ1-1
CDR3aa: CASSSRQGVGTEAFF
CDR3nt: TGTGCCAGTAGTTCTCGACAGGGGGTGGGCACTGAAGCTTTCTTT

v_gene: TRBV11-2
d_gene: TRBD2
abundance: .
j_gene: TRBJ2-1
CDR3aa: CASSVIAGGPQFF
CDR3nt: TGTGCCAGCAGCGTAATAGCGGGGGGGCCGCAGTTCTTC

v_gene: TRBV12-3/TRBV12-4
d_gene: TRBD1
abundance: .
j_gene: TRBJ1-1
CDR3aa: CASTRGANTEAFF
CDR3nt: TGTGCCAGCACCAGGGGGGCAAACACTGAAGCTTTCTTT

v_gene: TRBV7-2
d_gene: .
abundance: .
j_gene: TRBJ2-1
CDR3aa: CAGGRGLHNEQFF
CDR3nt: TGTGCCGGAGGGCGGGGGCTCCACAATGAGCAGTTCTTC

v_gene: TRBV5-1
d_gene: .
abundance: .
j_gene: TRBJ2-5
CDR3aa: CASSLLSTSLETQYF
CDR3nt: TGCGCCAGCAGCCTGCTCTCGACTAGTTTAGAGACCCAGTACTTC

v_gene: TRBV6-6
d_gene: TRBD1
abundance: .
j_gene: TRBJ2-7
CDR3aa: CASIDRGPQGEQYF
CDR3nt: TGTGCCAGCATCGACAGGGGGCCACAGGGCGAGCAGTACTTC

v_gene: TRBV12-3/TRBV12-4
d_gene: .
abundance: .
j_gene: TRBJ1-5
CDR3aa: CASSPAGDQPQHF
CDR3nt: TGTGCCAGCAGCCCGGCGGGGGATCAGCCCCAGCATTTT

v_gene: TRBV12-3/TRBV12-4
d_gene: .
abundance: .
j_gene: TRBJ1-4
CDR3aa: CASSYNENEKLFF
CDR3nt: TGTGCCAGCAGTTACAATGAAAATGAAAAACTGTTTTTT

v_gene: TRBV11-3
d_gene: TRBD2
abundance: .
j_gene: TRBJ2-3
CDR3aa: CASSRTSGITDTQYF
CDR3nt: TGTGCCAGCAGCCGGACTAGCGGGATCACAGATACGCAGTATTTT